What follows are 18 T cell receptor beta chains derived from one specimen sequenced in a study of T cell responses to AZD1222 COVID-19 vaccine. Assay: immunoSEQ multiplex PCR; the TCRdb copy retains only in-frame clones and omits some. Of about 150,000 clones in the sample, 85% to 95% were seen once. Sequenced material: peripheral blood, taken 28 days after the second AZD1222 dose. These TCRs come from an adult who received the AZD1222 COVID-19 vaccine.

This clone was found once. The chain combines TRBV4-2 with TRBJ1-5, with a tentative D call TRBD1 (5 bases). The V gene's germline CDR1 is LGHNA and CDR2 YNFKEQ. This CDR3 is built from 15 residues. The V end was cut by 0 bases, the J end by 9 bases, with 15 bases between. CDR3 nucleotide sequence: TGTGCCAGCAGCCAAGATCGGGTTGGCGGGGGGCCCCAGCATTTT. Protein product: CASSQDRVGGGPQHF.

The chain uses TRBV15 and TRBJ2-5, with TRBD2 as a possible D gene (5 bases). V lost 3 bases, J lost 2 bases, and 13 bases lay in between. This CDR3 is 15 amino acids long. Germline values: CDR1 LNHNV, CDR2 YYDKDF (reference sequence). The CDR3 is CATSRGSGGQETQYF. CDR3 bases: TGTGCCACCAGCAGGGGGAGCGGTGGGCAAGAGACCCAGTACTTC.

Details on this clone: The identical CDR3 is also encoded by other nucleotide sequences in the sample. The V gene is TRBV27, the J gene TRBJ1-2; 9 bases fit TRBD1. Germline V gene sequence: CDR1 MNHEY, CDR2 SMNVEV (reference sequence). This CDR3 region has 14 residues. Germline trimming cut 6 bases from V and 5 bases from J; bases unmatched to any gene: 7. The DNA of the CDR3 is TGTGCCAGCAGAGCTACAGGGGGCGCGTATGGCTACACCTTC. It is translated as CASRATGGAYGYTF.

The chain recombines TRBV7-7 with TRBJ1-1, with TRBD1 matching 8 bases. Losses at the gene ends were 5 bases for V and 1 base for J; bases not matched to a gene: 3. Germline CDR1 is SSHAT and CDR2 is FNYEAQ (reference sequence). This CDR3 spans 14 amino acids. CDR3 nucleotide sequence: TGTGCCAGCAGCCTCGACAGGGGGAACACTGAAGCTTTCTTT. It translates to CASSLDRGNTEAFF.

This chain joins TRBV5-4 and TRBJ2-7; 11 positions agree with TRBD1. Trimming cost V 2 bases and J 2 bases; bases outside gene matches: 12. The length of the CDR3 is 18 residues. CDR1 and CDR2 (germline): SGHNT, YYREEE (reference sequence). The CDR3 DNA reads TGTGCCAGCAGCTTCGGGACAGGGGGAGCACTTCTCCCCTACGAGCAGTACTTC. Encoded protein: CASSFGTGGALLPYEQYF.

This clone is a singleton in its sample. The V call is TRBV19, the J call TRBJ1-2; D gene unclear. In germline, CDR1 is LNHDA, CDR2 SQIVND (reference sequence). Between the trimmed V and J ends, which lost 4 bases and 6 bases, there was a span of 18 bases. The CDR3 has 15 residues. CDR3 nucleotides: TGTGCCAGTAGTACGCCCCTGACGGATACGAATGGCTACACCTTC. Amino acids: CASSTPLTDTNGYTF.

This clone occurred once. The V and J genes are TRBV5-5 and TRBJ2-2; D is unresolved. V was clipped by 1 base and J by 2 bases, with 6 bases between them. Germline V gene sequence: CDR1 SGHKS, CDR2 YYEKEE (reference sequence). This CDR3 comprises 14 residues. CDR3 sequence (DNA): TGTGCCAGCAGCTTGCCCAAAAACACCGGGGAGCTGTTTTTT. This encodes CASSLPKNTGELFF.

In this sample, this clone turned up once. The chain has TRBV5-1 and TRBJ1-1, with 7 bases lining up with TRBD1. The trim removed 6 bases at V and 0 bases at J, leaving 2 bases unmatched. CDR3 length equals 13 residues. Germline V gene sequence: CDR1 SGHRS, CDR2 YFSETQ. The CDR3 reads CASNGQVNTEAFF. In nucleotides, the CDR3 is TGCGCCAGCAACGGACAGGTGAACACTGAAGCTTTCTTT.

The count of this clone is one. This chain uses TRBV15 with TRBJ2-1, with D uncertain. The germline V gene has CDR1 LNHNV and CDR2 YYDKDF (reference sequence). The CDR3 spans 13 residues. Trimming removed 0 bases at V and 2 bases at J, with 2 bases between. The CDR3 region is CATSRETYNEQFF. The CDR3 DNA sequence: TGTGCCACCAGCAGAGAGACCTACAATGAGCAGTTCTTC.

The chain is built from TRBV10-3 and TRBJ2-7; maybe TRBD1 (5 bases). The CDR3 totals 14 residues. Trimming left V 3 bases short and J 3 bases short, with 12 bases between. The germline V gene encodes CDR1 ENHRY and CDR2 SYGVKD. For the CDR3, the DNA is TGTGCCATCAGTGACGAGACAGAGAGCTACGAGCAGTACTTC. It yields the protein CAISDETESYEQYF.

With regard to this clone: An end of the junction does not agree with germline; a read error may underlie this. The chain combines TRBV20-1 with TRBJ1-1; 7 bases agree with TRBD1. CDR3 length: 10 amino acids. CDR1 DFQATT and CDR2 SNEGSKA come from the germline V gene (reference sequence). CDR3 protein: CSALTDRAYF. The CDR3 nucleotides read TGCAGTGCTTTAACCGACAGGGCCTACTTT.

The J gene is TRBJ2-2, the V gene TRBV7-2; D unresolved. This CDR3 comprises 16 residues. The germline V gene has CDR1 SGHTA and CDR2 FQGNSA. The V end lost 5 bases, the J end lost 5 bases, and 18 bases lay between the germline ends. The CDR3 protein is CASSPAIALGTGELFF. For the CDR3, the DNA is TGTGCCAGCAGCCCGGCGATCGCTCTTGGAACCGGGGAGCTGTTTTTT.

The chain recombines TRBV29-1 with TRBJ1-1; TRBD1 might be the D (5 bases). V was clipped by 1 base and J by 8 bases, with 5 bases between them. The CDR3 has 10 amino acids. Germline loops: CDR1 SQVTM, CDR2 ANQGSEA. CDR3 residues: CSVEGGEAFF. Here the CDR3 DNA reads TGCAGCGTTGAAGGGGGGGAAGCTTTCTTT. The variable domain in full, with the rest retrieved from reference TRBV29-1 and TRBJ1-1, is SAVISQKPSRDICQRGTSLTIQCQVDSQVTMMFWYRQQPGQSLTLIATANQGSEATYESGFVIDKFPISRPNLTFSTLTVSNMSPEDSSIYLCSVEGGEAFFGQGTRLTVV.

Here the CDR3 reads CASSQDATAPVLEAFF. The CDR3 DNA reads TGCGCCAGCAGCCAAGATGCGACAGCCCCCGTCCTGGAAGCTTTCTTT. This chain links TRBV4-1 with TRBJ1-1; D might be TRBD1 (5 bases). CDR1 and CDR2 (germline): MGHRA, YSYEKL. V lost 0 bases and J lost 8, with 19 bases in between. This CDR3 spans 16 amino acids.

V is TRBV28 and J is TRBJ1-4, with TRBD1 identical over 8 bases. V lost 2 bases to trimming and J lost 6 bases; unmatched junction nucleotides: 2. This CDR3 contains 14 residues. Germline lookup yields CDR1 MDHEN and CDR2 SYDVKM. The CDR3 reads CASSLQDRDEKLFF. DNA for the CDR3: TGTGCCAGCAGTTTACAGGACAGGGATGAAAAACTGTTTTTT.

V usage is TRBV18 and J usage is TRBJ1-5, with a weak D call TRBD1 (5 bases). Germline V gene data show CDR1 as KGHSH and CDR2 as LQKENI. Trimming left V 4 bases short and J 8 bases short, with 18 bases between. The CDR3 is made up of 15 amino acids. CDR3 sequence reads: CASSLTGTPGEPQHF. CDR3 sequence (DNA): TGTGCCAGCTCACTAACCGGGACGCCGGGCGAGCCCCAGCATTTT.

CDR3 protein: CASRGVENEQFF. For the CDR3, the DNA is TGCGCCAGCAGGGGTGTAGAGAATGAGCAGTTCTTC. This sequence joins TRBV4-1 and TRBJ2-1, with no clear D. V gave up 6 bases and J gave up 7 bases, with 10 bases separating them. Germline values: CDR1 MGHRA, CDR2 YSYEKL. The CDR3 has 12 amino acids.

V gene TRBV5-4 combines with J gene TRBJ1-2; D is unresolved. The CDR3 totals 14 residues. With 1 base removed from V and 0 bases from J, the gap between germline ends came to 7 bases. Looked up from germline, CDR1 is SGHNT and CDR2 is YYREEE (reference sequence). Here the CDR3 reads CASSLNPANYGYTF. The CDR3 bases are TGTGCCAGCAGCTTGAATCCGGCTAACTATGGCTACACCTTC.